Following are 4 T cell receptor beta chains from one sample sequenced in a study of cytomegalovirus exposure and HLA in healthy donors. TCRdb's table, derived via immunoSEQ multiplex PCR, lists solely in-frame clones and lacks some. The sample shows roughly 150,000 clones, under 90% of them seen only once. The sample consisted of PBMCs. The receptors were sampled from a woman between 18 and 30 years old in good health and CMV-seropositive.

The chain carries TRBV4-2 and TRBJ2-5, with D possibly being TRBD2 (6 bases). Germline V gene sequence: CDR1 LGHNA, CDR2 YNFKEQ. The CDR3 has 18 residues. V lost 1 base to trimming and J lost 4 bases, with 22 bases between them. The CDR3 here is CASSQVSGLATRRETQYF. The DNA of the CDR3 is TGTGCCAGCAGCCAAGTATCGGGGCTAGCGACCAGGAGAGAGACCCAGTACTTC.

J is TRBJ2-3 and V is TRBV6-5; 8 bases agree with TRBD2. This CDR3 contains 14 residues. Trimming at V came to 7 bases and at J to 5 bases, leaving 8 bases not matched to a gene. Looked up from germline, CDR1 is MNHEY and CDR2 is SVGAGI. In DNA form, the CDR3 reads TGTGCCAGCAAGCGCAGCGGGAGTATAGATACGCAGTATTTT. Its protein product is CASKRSGSIDTQYF.

This sequence joins TRBV4-1 and TRBJ2-1; 7 bases line up with TRBD2. Trimming at V came to 2 bases and at J to 7 bases, leaving 5 bases not matched to a gene. There are 14 residues in the CDR3. The germline CDR1 and CDR2 sequences are MGHRA and YSYEKL. The CDR3: CASSQPRTRNEQFF. CDR3 bases: TGCGCCAGCAGCCAACCGAGGACTAGGAATGAGCAGTTCTTC.

The gene calls are TRBV6-5 and TRBJ1-1, with D perhaps matching TRBD1 (5 bases). This CDR3 comprises 13 residues. Germline V gene sequence: CDR1 MNHEY, CDR2 SVGAGI. The ends were cut back, 0 bases at V and 10 bases at J, with 12 bases in the middle. CDR3 sequence reads: CASSYSKGLGAFF. The CDR3 DNA is TGTGCCAGCAGTTACTCGAAGGGGCTCGGAGCTTTCTTT.